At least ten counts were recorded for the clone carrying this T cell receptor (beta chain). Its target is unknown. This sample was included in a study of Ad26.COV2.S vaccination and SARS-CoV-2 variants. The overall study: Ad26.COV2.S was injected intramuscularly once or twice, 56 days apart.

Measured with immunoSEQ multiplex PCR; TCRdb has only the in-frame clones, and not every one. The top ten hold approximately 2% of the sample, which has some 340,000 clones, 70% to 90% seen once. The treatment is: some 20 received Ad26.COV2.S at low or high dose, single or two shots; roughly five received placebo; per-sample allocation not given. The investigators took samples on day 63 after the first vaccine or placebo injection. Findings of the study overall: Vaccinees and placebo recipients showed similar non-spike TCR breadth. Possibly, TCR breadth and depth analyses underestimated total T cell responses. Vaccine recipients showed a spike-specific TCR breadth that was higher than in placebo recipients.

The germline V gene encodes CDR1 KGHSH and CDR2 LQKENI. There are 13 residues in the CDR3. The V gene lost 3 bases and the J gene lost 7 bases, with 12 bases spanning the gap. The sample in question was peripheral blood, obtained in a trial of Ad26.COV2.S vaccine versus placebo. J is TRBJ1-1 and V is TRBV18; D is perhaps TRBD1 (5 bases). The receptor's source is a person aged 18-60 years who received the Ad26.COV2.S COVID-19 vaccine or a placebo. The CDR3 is CASSPQGGDEAFF. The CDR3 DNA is TGTGCCAGCTCACCCCAGGGAGGAGATGAAGCTTTCTTT. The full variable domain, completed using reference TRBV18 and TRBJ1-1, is NAGVMQNPRHLVRRRGQEARLRCSPMKGHSHVYWYRQLPEEGLKFMVYLQKENIIDESGMPKERFSAEFPKEGPSILRIQQVVRGDSAAYFCASSPQGGDEAFFGQGTRLTVV.